This TCR beta chain was identified during a study of T-cell reconstitution after alpha-beta-depleted transplantation in children. Details on this clonotype: Its target is unknown.

Notes on the study in general: Surviving recipient T cells and intrathymic progenitors accounted for some patients' high TCRbeta diversity at day 60. Alpha-beta T cells about two months after transplant reportedly derived from several hundred expanded graft clones.

Molecular barcoding with unique molecular identifiers was used for the TCRbeta library. A single record per CDR3 protein comes from TCRdb applying MiXCR to the PCR reads. The data contain about 500,000 distinct CDR3 sequences, about an eighth of them singletons. CDR1 is SGHNT and CDR2 is YENEEA in the germline V gene. The CDR3 is made up of 17 amino acids. V was shortened by 5 bases and J by 2 bases, with 16 bases between the two germline ends. This chain connects TRBV11-3 to TRBJ2-6; a possible D gene is TRBD2 (6 bases). Material: PBMCs, mostly from graft donor cells, obtained 180 days after TCRalphabeta/CD19-depleted stem cell transplant. The sequence was obtained from a female patient aged 2-9 years who had a stem cell transplant for aplastic anemia, so the T cells may come from the graft donor. CDR3 sequence: CASSRGGPGTGANVLTF. The CDR3 DNA reads as TGTGCCAGCAGCCGGGGAGGACCAGGCACTGGGGCCAACGTCCTGACTTTC.